The clone carrying this T cell receptor beta chain showed up just a few times. The ends lost 4 bases at V and 3 bases at J; junction bases unmatched: 4. CDR1 is SGHVS and CDR2 is FQNEAQ in the germline V gene. The CDR3 is 14 amino acids. This record comes from a study of blood T cell repertoires in COVID-19. Looking at the study overall: There were acute and convalescent COVID-19 samples, and they came from the United States, Italy and Spain. PBMCs, B-cell-depleted T cells, or T cells provided the cDNA or gDNA that made up the material.

Authors' processing steps: It was from reference gene primer amplification that nucleated cell counts were estimated. Here immunoSEQ multiplex PCR was the method, and the copy in TCRdb shows in-frame clones only, minus some. V, J and clone size are those of that table, while D and trimming were read from the DNA. Of tens of thousands of clones in the sample, over 80% were seen once. The TCR sequence derives from a man aged 50-60 years with active or convalescent COVID-19. This chain joins TRBV7-8 and TRBJ2-7; 9 nucleotides agree with TRBD1. What was sequenced was peripheral blood. CDR3 sequence: CASSSGQGSYEQYV. The CDR3 bases are TGTGCCAGCAGCTCGGGACAGGGAAGCTACGAGCAGTACGTC.